These 27 T cell receptor beta chains came from one sample sequenced in a study of blood T cell repertoires in COVID-19. TCRdb's table, derived via immunoSEQ multiplex PCR, lists solely in-frame clones and lacks some. The sample has around 250,000 clones, around four fifths seen once. The sequencing sample was made of peripheral blood. The receptors here all came from a man aged 60 to 69 who had recovered from COVID-19.

This chain links TRBV7-9 with TRBJ2-5; 9 bases match TRBD1. The germline V gene encodes CDR1 SEHNR and CDR2 FQNEAQ (reference sequence). This CDR3 spans 15 amino acids. Germline trimming cut 5 bases from V and 2 bases from J; bases unmatched to any gene: 6. Here the CDR3 DNA reads TGTGCCAGCAGCCCGGACAGGGGACGTCAAGAGACCCAGTACTTC. Translating gives CASSPDRGRQETQYF.

The gene calls are TRBV19 and TRBJ1-1; 8 bases match TRBD1. The junction had 4 bases not matched to a gene; V was cut back by 8 bases and J by 5 bases. This CDR3 contains 12 residues. Germline V gene sequence: CDR1 LNHDA, CDR2 SQIVND (reference sequence). CDR3 coding DNA: TGTGCCAGTGGACGACAGGGGACTGAAGCTTTCTTT. The encoded protein is CASGRQGTEAFF. The whole variable domain, remainder taken from reference TRBV19 and TRBJ1-1, is DGGITQSPKYLFRKEGQNVTLSCEQNLNHDAMYWYRQDPGQGLRLIYYSQIVNDFQKGDIAEGYSVSREKKESFPLTVTSAQKNPTAFYLCASGRQGTEAFFGQGTRLTVV.

The J gene is TRBJ1-2, the V gene TRBV20-1, with D uncertain. Trimming took 3 bases from V and 0 from J, leaving 8 bases between them. Looked up from germline, CDR1 is DFQATT and CDR2 is SNEGSKA (reference sequence). CDR3 size: 13 residues. In DNA, the CDR3 is TGCAGTGCTAGTCACACAGCTAACTATGGCTACACCTTC. Its protein is CSASHTANYGYTF.

The V call is TRBV10-2, the J call TRBJ1-5; D is possibly TRBD1 (6 bases). Trimming stripped 5 bases from V and 5 bases from J, with 13 bases between. Per the germline V gene, CDR1 is WSHSY and CDR2 is SAAADI. This CDR3 is built from 14 residues. This chain's CDR3 is CASSRGGGHQPQHF. The CDR3 nucleotides read TGCGCCAGCAGTCGCGGGGGGGGGCATCAGCCCCAGCATTTT.

The chain has TRBV5-4 and TRBJ1-1, with D unresolved. From germline, CDR1 is SGHNT and CDR2 YYREEE (reference sequence). The CDR3 has 13 residues. V was cut by 2 bases and J by 1 base, with 6 bases left in between. As DNA, the CDR3 is TGTGCCAGCAGCTTTGCAGAGAACACTGAAGCTTTCTTT. It specifies CASSFAENTEAFF.

The V and J genes are TRBV18 and TRBJ1-1; weak D call: TRBD1 (6 bases). The V gene's germline CDR1 is KGHSH and CDR2 LQKENI. V gave up 1 base and J gave up 5 bases, with 20 bases separating them. This CDR3 is 17 amino acids long. The CDR3 DNA is TGTGCCAGCTCACCACTTCACGGGGGGGAGAGGGGGACTGAAGCTTTCTTT. Translated: CASSPLHGGERGTEAFF.

The gene calls are TRBV30 and TRBJ1-3; TRBD1 agrees at 7 bases. Losses at the gene ends were 3 bases for V and 7 bases for J; bases not matched to a gene: 15. In germline, CDR1 is GTSNPN, CDR2 SVGIG (reference sequence). The CDR3 spans 16 residues. The CDR3 sequence is CAWRSRGRGKTNTIYF. CDR3 DNA: TGTGCCTGGAGGTCACGCGGCAGGGGGAAGACGAACACCATATATTTT. Full variable domain (outside the CDR3, taken from reference TRBV30 and TRBJ1-3): SQTIHQWPATLVQPVGSPLSLECTVEGTSNPNLYWYRQAAGRGLQLLFYSVGIGQISSEVPQNLSASRPQDRQFILSSKKLLLSDSGFYLCAWRSRGRGKTNTIYFGEGSWLTVV.

The rearrangement links TRBV24-1 to TRBJ2-1; 10 bases map to TRBD2. V lost 6 bases to trimming and J lost 5 bases; unmatched junction nucleotides: 6. This CDR3 is 15 amino acids long. Germline lookup yields CDR1 KGHDR and CDR2 SFDVKD. The CDR3 here is CATSLAGGKNNEQFF. The CDR3 region has the DNA TGTGCCACCAGTTTAGCGGGAGGAAAAAACAATGAGCAGTTCTTC.

The V gene is TRBV7-9, the J gene TRBJ1-2; D unclear. V gave up 0 bases and J gave up 7 bases, with 15 bases separating them. Germline V gives CDR1 SEHNR, CDR2 FQNEAQ (reference sequence). The CDR3 contains 15 residues. The CDR3 region is CASSLAPGSSGGYTF. The CDR3 DNA reads as TGTGCCAGCAGCTTAGCGCCCGGCAGTTCGGGTGGCTACACCTTC.

The chain is built from TRBV3-1 (or the pseudogene TRBV3-2) and TRBJ2-5; 14 bases are a match to TRBD2. The CDR3 is made up of 16 amino acids. The junction had 3 bases not matched to a gene; V was cut back by 4 bases and J by 2 bases. Looked up from germline, CDR1 is LGHDT and CDR2 is YNNKEL (reference sequence). The CDR3 DNA reads TGTGCCAGCAGCCCCGGGACTAGCGGGGGACAAGAGACCCAGTACTTC. It translates to CASSPGTSGGQETQYF.

This chain links TRBV5-1 with TRBJ1-1; D gene uncertain. In germline, CDR1 is SGHRS, CDR2 YFSETQ. The germline V and J ends were trimmed by 1 base and 3 bases, with 10 bases remaining between them. The CDR3 is 14 amino acids. The DNA of the CDR3 is TGCGCCAGCAGCTTGACGGGTTCTTACACTGAAGCTTTCTTT. It encodes CASSLTGSYTEAFF. Full variable domain (rest looked up from reference TRBV5-1 and TRBJ1-1): KAGVTQTPRYLIKTRGQQVTLSCSPISGHRSVSWYQQTPGQGLQFLFEYFSETQRNKGNFPGRFSGRQFSNSRSEMNVSTLELGDSALYLCASSLTGSYTEAFFGQGTRLTVV.

This chain uses TRBV10-3 with TRBJ1-2, with 8 bases aligning to TRBD1. Germline CDR1 reads ENHRY; CDR2 reads SYGVKD. With V trimmed by 10 bases and J by 7 bases, 11 bases remained unmatched. The CDR3 runs to 13 residues. CDR3 DNA sequence: TGTGCCACTCGGACAGGGCAGGGCGGTGGCTACACCTTC. This encodes CATRTGQGGGYTF.

This clone has only a few counts. J is TRBJ1-1 and V is TRBV7-9; D is perhaps TRBD1 (6 bases). This CDR3 has 16 residues. Per germline, CDR1 SEHNR and CDR2 FQNEAQ (reference sequence). Trimming stripped 3 bases from V and 0 bases from J, with 14 bases between. CDR3 loop: CASSFRGQKLNTEAFF. Written as DNA, the CDR3 is TGTGCCAGCAGCTTTAGGGGACAAAAATTGAACACTGAAGCTTTCTTT.

The V call is TRBV11-2, the J call TRBJ2-2; D is possibly TRBD2 (5 bases). From germline, CDR1 is SGHAT and CDR2 FQNNGV. V dropped 5 bases and J dropped 4 bases, with 11 bases sitting between them. The CDR3 extends over 14 amino acids. The CDR3 sequence is CASSASGGTGELFF. The CDR3 nucleotides are TGTGCCAGCAGCGCCAGCGGTGGCACCGGGGAGCTGTTTTTT.

The V gene is TRBV27, the J gene TRBJ1-1; 12 nucleotides align to TRBD1. J gave up 0 bases and V 5 bases, and 10 bases lay outside the gene matches. Germline loops: CDR1 MNHEY, CDR2 SMNVEV (reference sequence). The length of the CDR3 is 18 residues. CDR3 sequence: CASSPPRDRGRVNTEAFF. The DNA for the CDR3 is TGTGCCAGCAGTCCCCCCCGGGACAGGGGGCGCGTGAACACTGAAGCTTTCTTT.

The CDR3 DNA is TGTGCCAGCAGTACCGGACTAGCATTCAGGAATGAGCAGTTCTTC. This gives the protein CASSTGLAFRNEQFF. The chain joins TRBV28 to TRBJ2-1; the match to TRBD2 covers 8 bases. CDR1 and CDR2 from the germline V gene are MDHEN and SYDVKM. The CDR3 length is 15 residues. J lost 7 bases, V lost 5 bases, and 10 bases had no gene match.

This sequence joins TRBV19 and TRBJ2-4, with D hard to call. The CDR3 contains 13 residues. Germline V gene sequence: CDR1 LNHDA, CDR2 SQIVND (reference sequence). Trimming cost V 7 bases and J 0 bases, with 7 bases left between them. In DNA, the CDR3 is TGTGCCAGTACGGAGTCAGCCAAAAACATTCAGTACTTC. It is translated as CASTESAKNIQYF.

This chain uses TRBV19 with TRBJ1-5; 12 bases agree with TRBD1. This CDR3 has 15 residues. V lost 6 bases and J lost 5; bases outside the gene matches: 5. Germline V CDR1 and CDR2: LNHDA, SQIVND (reference sequence). The CDR3 coding sequence is TGTGCCAGTAGGGGGACAGGGGGCTGGTATCAGCCCCAGCATTTT. This sequence encodes CASRGTGGWYQPQHF.

This chain connects TRBV3-1 (or the pseudogene TRBV3-2) to TRBJ1-6; possible D gene TRBD1, 6 bases. Between the trimmed V and J ends, which lost 4 bases and 11 bases, there was a span of 24 bases. Germline V gene data show CDR1 as LGHDT and CDR2 as YNNKEL (reference sequence). The CDR3 runs 17 residues. The CDR3 region has the DNA TGTGCCAGCAGCCTATTTGGGGCCGGGACAAACCCACCACCCCTCCACTTT. It translates to CASSLFGAGTNPPPLHF.

This clone was counted once. The chain recombines TRBV20-1 with TRBJ2-7; possible D gene TRBD2, 5 bases. The CDR3 spans 11 residues. Trimming stripped 6 bases from V and 9 bases from J, with 15 bases between. Germline V gene lookup returns CDR1 DFQATT and CDR2 SNEGSKA (reference sequence). The CDR3 DNA reads as TGCAGTGCAGAGACTAACCTGGGGCAGTACTTC. Its translation is CSAETNLGQYF.

The chain links TRBV19 to TRBJ1-5, with D perhaps matching TRBD1 (5 bases). Germline V CDR1 and CDR2: LNHDA, SQIVND (reference sequence). V lost 1 base and J 3 bases, leaving 7 bases between the germline ends. The CDR3 is made up of 14 amino acids. The CDR3 loop is CASSIGQPNQPQHF. DNA of the CDR3: TGTGCCAGTAGTATAGGACAGCCCAATCAGCCCCAGCATTTT.

The chain uses TRBV30 and TRBJ2-7; 7 bases agree with TRBD2. After removal of 2 bases from V and 12 bases from J, the junction contained 22 bases not matched to a gene. Germline loops: CDR1 GTSNPN, CDR2 SVGIG (reference sequence). CDR3 length equals 16 residues. CDR3 protein: CAWSPTFSETSVHLYF. CDR3 DNA: TGTGCCTGGAGTCCAACCTTCTCGGAAACTAGCGTTCACTTGTACTTC.

The chain recombines TRBV12-5 with TRBJ2-7; TRBD2 might be the D (5 bases). V lost 8 bases to trimming and J lost 3 bases, with 11 bases between them. Germline V gene lookup returns CDR1 LGHNT and CDR2 FRNRAP. CDR3 length equals 12 residues. The CDR3 bases are TGTGCTAGTTACCGGGAAGTCTACGAGCAGTACTTC. Translated, it gives CASYREVYEQYF.

In the case of this clone: The same CDR3 can be traced to other DNA sequences in this sample. The CDR3, as DNA: TGTGCCAGCAGTTACTCTGCGGGATCCTCCTACGAGCAGTACTTC. It encodes CASSYSAGSSYEQYF. The J gene is TRBJ2-7, the V gene TRBV6-5, with D possibly matching TRBD2 (6 bases). This CDR3 contains 15 residues. Germline V CDR1 and CDR2: MNHEY, SVGAGI. The V and J ends lost 0 bases and 0 bases respectively, with 9 bases between them.

The chain recombines TRBV6-5 with TRBJ2-2; D may be TRBD1 (5 bases). The CDR3 spans 15 residues. Germline V CDR1 and CDR2: MNHEY, SVGAGI. Between the trimmed V and J ends, which lost 5 bases and 4 bases, there was a span of 14 bases. Written as DNA, the CDR3 is TGTGCCAGCAGTCTCACAGGATATACCACCGGGGAGCTGTTTTTT. Its protein product is CASSLTGYTTGELFF.

In this sample, this clone turned up a few times. The genes are TRBV19 and TRBJ1-2; 10 nucleotides line up with TRBD1. From germline, CDR1 is LNHDA and CDR2 SQIVND (reference sequence). There are 15 residues in the CDR3. The J segment lost 4 bases and the V segment lost 3 bases, leaving 5 bases of the junction unmatched. The CDR3 reads CASSIDRGRLYGYTF. The CDR3 nucleotides are TGTGCCAGTAGTATCGACAGGGGGCGTCTCTATGGCTACACCTTC.

The CDR3 DNA sequence: TGTGCCAGCAGCTTTACAGGGGATAGTACCTACGAGCAGTACTTC. Translated, it gives CASSFTGDSTYEQYF. The J gene is TRBJ2-7, the V gene TRBV7-2, with 7 nucleotides matching TRBD1. The germline CDR1 and CDR2 sequences are SGHTA and FQGNSA. The CDR3 length is 15 residues. The ends lost 3 bases at V and 2 bases at J; junction bases unmatched: 7.